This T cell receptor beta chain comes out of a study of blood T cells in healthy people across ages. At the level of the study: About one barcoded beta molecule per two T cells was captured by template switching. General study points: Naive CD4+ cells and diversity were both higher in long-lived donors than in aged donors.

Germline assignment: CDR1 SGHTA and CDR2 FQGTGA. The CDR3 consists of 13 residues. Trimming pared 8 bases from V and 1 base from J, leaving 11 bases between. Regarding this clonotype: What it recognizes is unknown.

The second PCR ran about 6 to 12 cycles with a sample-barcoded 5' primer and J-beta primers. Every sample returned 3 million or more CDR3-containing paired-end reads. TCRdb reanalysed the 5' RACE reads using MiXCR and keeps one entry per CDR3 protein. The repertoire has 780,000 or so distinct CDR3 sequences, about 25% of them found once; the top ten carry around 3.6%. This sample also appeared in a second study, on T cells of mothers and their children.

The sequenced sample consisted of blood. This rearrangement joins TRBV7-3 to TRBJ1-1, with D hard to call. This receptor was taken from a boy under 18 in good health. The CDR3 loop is CASATGRNTEAFF. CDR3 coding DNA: TGTGCCAGCGCGACCGGGCGGAACACTGAAGCTTTCTTT.